What follows are 6 T cell receptor beta chains derived from one specimen sequenced in a study of cytomegalovirus exposure and HLA in healthy donors. PCR primers comprised 60 Vbeta and 13 Jbeta primers. Produced via immunoSEQ multiplex PCR; TCRdb's table is partial and in-frame only. This table has about 200,000 clones, 70% to 90% appearing once. Source material: PBMCs. The receptors were gathered from a man younger than 40 in good health and CMV-seronegative.

CDR3 in DNA: TGCGCCAGCAGTCATCGAAAGACAGGGACATCCTACGAGCAGTACTTC. Translated: CASSHRKTGTSYEQYF. The genes are TRBV23-1 and TRBJ2-7; 7 bases align to TRBD1. TRBV23-1 is sorted into the ORF group, with uncertain function. V was clipped by 3 bases and J by 1 base; unmatched bases: 9. The CDR3 length is 16 residues.

The chain couples TRBV7-9 to TRBJ2-7, with D possibly TRBD1 on 6 matching bases. The V and J ends lost 0 bases and 3 bases respectively, with 18 bases between them. CDR3 size: 17 residues. Germline V gene lookup returns CDR1 SEHNR and CDR2 FQNEAQ (reference sequence). CDR3 sequence (DNA): TGTGCCAGCAGCTTAGCGGGGTTTAGGGACAACGACTACGAGCAGTACTTC. It is translated as CASSLAGFRDNDYEQYF.

The chain combines TRBV5-4 with TRBJ2-1; D possibly corresponds to TRBD1 (6 bases). V gave up 4 bases and J gave up 10 bases, with 18 bases separating them. Germline lookup yields CDR1 SGHNT and CDR2 YYREEE (reference sequence). The CDR3 length is 14 residues. Here the CDR3 DNA reads TGTGCCAGCAGCACTCCGACAGGCCTAACAGAGCAGTTCTTC. Translated, it gives CASSTPTGLTEQFF.

The V and J genes are TRBV6-1 and TRBJ1-2, with 8 nucleotides matching TRBD1. The germline V gene has CDR1 MNHNS and CDR2 SASEGT. This CDR3 comprises 13 residues. V lost 6 bases, J lost 8 bases, and 8 bases stayed unmatched. The CDR3 bases are TGTGCCAGCAGGAGACAGGGGCCGGAGGGCTACACCTTC. It specifies CASRRQGPEGYTF.

Comment on this clone: At one end, the junction sequence differs from germline, possibly due to a read error. The chain carries TRBV11-2 and TRBJ1-6; the D is unclear. CDR3 size: 14 residues. Germline CDR1 reads SGHAT; CDR2 reads FQNNGV. The CDR3 DNA sequence: TGTGCCAGCGGCTTAGACGGAGGGAGGTCAACCCTCCACTTT. Encoded protein: CASGLDGGRSTLHF.

For this clone: One end of the junction varies from germline; a read error may be responsible. The chain joins TRBV7-8 to TRBJ2-6; 9 bases line up with TRBD1. Germline lookup yields CDR1 SGHVS and CDR2 FQNEAQ. CDR3 size: 17 residues. The CDR3 nucleotides are TGTGCCAGCAGCACCCGGGACAGGGCGTTAGGGGCCAGCGTCCTGACTTTC. It encodes CASSTRDRALGASVLTF.